These 12 T cell receptor beta chains came from one sample sequenced in a study of control samples from healthy donors and cancer patients. Produced via immunoSEQ multiplex PCR; TCRdb's table is partial and in-frame only. The sample has 200,000 or so clones, about 89% seen once. Sequenced: blood. These receptors were taken from a man aged 25-45 years in good health.

The gene calls are TRBV28 and TRBJ2-1, with D perhaps matching TRBD1 (5 bases). The CDR3 consists of 12 residues. Germline V lookup: CDR1 MDHEN, CDR2 SYDVKM. V lost 3 bases, J lost 7 bases, and 7 bases lay in between. CDR3 nucleotide sequence: TGTGCCAGCAGTTTCAGGGATAATGAGCAGTTCTTC. The encoded protein is CASSFRDNEQFF.

The rearrangement uses TRBV5-4 and TRBJ1-1, with 9 bases identical to TRBD1. CDR1 SGHNT and CDR2 YYREEE come from the germline V gene (reference sequence). This CDR3 spans 15 amino acids. Trimming at V came to 3 bases and at J to 3 bases, leaving 6 bases not matched to a gene. The CDR3 spells CASSWGTGRDTEAFF. Written as DNA, the CDR3 is TGTGCCAGCAGCTGGGGGACAGGGCGGGACACTGAAGCTTTCTTT.

The genes are TRBV12-5 and TRBJ2-7, with 9 bases lining up with TRBD1. The V and J ends lost 7 bases and 4 bases, in that order; junction bases with no gene match: 11. This CDR3 region has 15 residues. From germline, CDR1 is LGHNT and CDR2 FRNRAP. The CDR3 sequence: CASALPGQGNYEQYF. CDR3 sequence (DNA): TGTGCTAGTGCCTTACCGGGACAGGGAAATTACGAGCAGTACTTC. Filled out from reference TRBV12-5 and TRBJ2-7, the complete variable domain reads DARVTQTPRHKVTEMGQEVTMRCQPILGHNTVFWYRQTMMQGLELLAYFRNRAPLDDSGMPKDRFSAEMPDATLATLKIQPSEPRDSAVYFCASALPGQGNYEQYFGPGTRLTVT.

This clone has only a few counts. J is TRBJ2-1 and V is TRBV19; TRBD1 or TRBD2 may be the D gene (6 bases each). Germline CDR1 LNHDA, CDR2 SQIVND (reference sequence). CDR3 size: 14 residues. V was pared by 6 bases and J by 12 bases, with 21 bases between. CDR3: CASSTGGTIGGQFF. The DNA for the CDR3 is TGTGCCAGTAGCACGGGCGGGACAATCGGGGGGCAGTTCTTC.

The J gene is TRBJ1-1, the V gene TRBV19, with no clear D. This CDR3 contains 14 residues. Germline V gene data show CDR1 as LNHDA and CDR2 as SQIVND (reference sequence). With 3 bases removed from V and 2 bases from J, the gap between germline ends came to 10 bases. The CDR3 bases are TGTGCCAGTAGTATCTACGCCTCAAACACTGAAGCTTTCTTT. Translation gives CASSIYASNTEAFF.

This clone was seen only a few times. The chain couples TRBV5-1 to TRBJ1-3; the D is unclear. V shed 0 bases and J shed 0 bases, with 13 bases lying between them. CDR1 and CDR2 (germline): SGHRS, YFSETQ. The CDR3 is made up of 17 amino acids. CDR3 protein: CASSLEARLTSGNTIYF. The DNA of the CDR3 is TGCGCCAGCAGCTTGGAGGCCAGATTAACCTCTGGAAACACCATATATTTT.

V is TRBV6-5 and J is TRBJ1-1; D is unresolved. With 6 bases removed from V and 3 bases from J, the gap between germline ends came to 11 bases. The CDR3 consists of 13 residues. Germline lookup yields CDR1 MNHEY and CDR2 SVGAGI. Written as DNA, the CDR3 is TGTGCCAGCAGCATGGGGAGGTACACTGAAGCTTTCTTT. This sequence encodes CASSMGRYTEAFF.

The rearrangement uses TRBV10-2 and TRBJ2-3; the match to TRBD2 covers 15 bases. The CDR3 sequence is 17 residues long. The V gene end was trimmed by 4 bases and the J gene end by 1 base; junction bases not matched to a gene: 3. Germline CDR1 and CDR2: WSHSY and SAAADI. The chain's CDR3 is CASSGTSGGARTDTQYF. The DNA for the CDR3 is TGCGCCAGCAGTGGGACTAGCGGGGGGGCCCGCACAGATACGCAGTATTTT.

This rearrangement joins TRBV27 to TRBJ2-1; no reliable D call. The germline gives CDR1 MNHEY, CDR2 SMNVEV (reference sequence). With 5 bases removed from V and 7 bases from J, the gap between germline ends came to 6 bases. This CDR3 spans 11 amino acids. In nucleotides, the CDR3 is TGTGCCAGCAGTCTTGGTAATGAGCAGTTCTTC. This translates into CASSLGNEQFF.

The chain uses TRBV6-5 and TRBJ2-1; 9 nucleotides line up with TRBD1. This CDR3 spans 15 amino acids. Germline V gene lookup returns CDR1 MNHEY and CDR2 SVGAGI. The V segment lost 3 bases and the J segment 3 bases; nucleotides outside the gene matches: 3. The DNA of the CDR3 is TGTGCCAGCAGTTATAGGGACAGGGTCTACAATGAGCAGTTCTTC. Translation: CASSYRDRVYNEQFF.

CDR3 bases: TGCGCCAGCAGCCACGGCGGGGGCGGGGGGATCACCGGGGAGCTGTTTTTT. This codes for CASSHGGGGGITGELFF. The rearrangement links TRBV4-1 to TRBJ2-2; 8 nucleotides agree with TRBD2. CDR1 and CDR2 (germline): MGHRA, YSYEKL. V dropped 3 bases and J dropped 4; count of bases not matched to a gene: 10. The CDR3 has 17 residues.

The J gene is TRBJ1-2, the V gene TRBV14, with 7 nucleotides matching TRBD1. Trimming took 0 bases from V and 7 from J; bases not matched to a gene: 5. Per germline, CDR1 SGHDN and CDR2 FVKESK. CDR3 length equals 14 residues. CDR3 region: CASSQDLTGSGYTF. In DNA, the CDR3 is TGTGCCAGCAGCCAAGATTTGACAGGGAGTGGCTACACCTTC.